What follows are 8 T cell receptor beta chains derived from one specimen sequenced in a study of blood T cells in healthy people across ages. Through a sample-barcoded 5' primer and a J-beta primer mix, a second PCR was run for roughly 7 to 11 cycles. TCRdb processed the 5' RACE reads anew with MiXCR; each CDR3 protein has one entry. The repertoire consists of about 650,000 distinct CDR3 sequences, with roughly half occurring once and the leading ten covering approximately 15%. The sample consisted of blood. The receptors originated from a woman older than 75 in good health.

The table lists this clonotype with many counts. The rearrangement uses TRBV6-1 and TRBJ1-1; 8 positions agree with TRBD1. The CDR3 is 18 residues long. Germline CDR1 is MNHNS and CDR2 is SASEGT. Losses at the gene ends were 6 bases for V and 2 bases for J; bases not matched to a gene: 17. CDR3 sequence reads: CASRPQGAIQIGNTEAFF. In DNA, the CDR3 is TGTGCCAGCAGACCCCAGGGGGCCATCCAGATTGGAAACACTGAAGCTTTCTTT.

The V call is TRBV10-3, the J call TRBJ1-1; tentative D call: TRBD1 (5 bases). Trimming removed 6 bases from V and 4 bases from J, with 21 bases in between. This CDR3 comprises 16 residues. Germline V gene data show CDR1 as ENHRY and CDR2 as SYGVKD. The CDR3 DNA reads as TGTGCCATCAGCGATCCAGACAGTGGCAAGAGCACTGAAGCTTTCTTT. Its protein product is CAISDPDSGKSTEAFF.

Regarding this clonotype: This could be a read error, since a much larger clone is one nucleotide away. V gene TRBV29-1 combines with J gene TRBJ2-3; perhaps D is TRBD1 or TRBD2 (5 bases each). V lost 4 bases and J lost 0, with 11 bases in between. Germline loops: CDR1 SQVTM, CDR2 ANQGSEA. This CDR3 has 14 residues. Here the CDR3 DNA reads TGCAGCGTTGCCTCCGGGGCCAGCACAGATACGCAGTATTTT. Its protein product is CSVASGASTDTQYF.

The chain is built from TRBV18 and TRBJ2-3; the D call may be TRBD1 or TRBD2 (5 bases each). The CDR3 sequence is 16 residues long. V lost 0 bases to trimming and J lost 0 bases, with 10 bases between them. The V gene's germline CDR1 is KGHSH and CDR2 LQKENI. CDR3 coding DNA: TGTGCCAGCTCACCACCGACGGGGCCCAGCACAGATACGCAGTATTTT. This translates into CASSPPTGPSTDTQYF.

This clonotype was seen a few times. The chain combines TRBV3-1 with TRBJ1-1; D remains unclear. CDR1 is LGHDT, CDR2 YNNKEL, per germline (reference sequence). V was shortened by 8 bases and J by 5 bases, with 15 bases between the two germline ends. This CDR3 spans 13 amino acids. The CDR3 protein is CASGEGGWTEAFF. CDR3 sequence (DNA): TGTGCCAGCGGGGAGGGTGGATGGACTGAAGCTTTCTTT.

Turning to this clonotype: Given a much more abundant clone one base away, this may be a read error. The J gene is TRBJ2-5, the V gene TRBV28; 7 bases map to TRBD2. The V gene end was trimmed by 5 bases and the J gene end by 1 base; junction bases not matched to a gene: 4. Germline CDR1 reads MDHEN; CDR2 reads SYDVKM. The CDR3 is 14 residues long. The CDR3, as DNA: TGTGCCAGCAGTGTAGCGGGCCCCCAAGAGACCCAGTACTTC. It encodes CASSVAGPQETQYF.

This clonotype was counted between two and nine times. The chain joins TRBV7-2 to TRBJ2-5; 9 bases align to TRBD2. Germline assignment: CDR1 SGHTA and CDR2 FQGNSA. There are 15 residues in the CDR3. V was pared by 5 bases and J by 7 bases, with 11 bases of the junction left unmatched. The CDR3 loop is CASSPGRAGGRTQYF. As DNA, the CDR3 is TGTGCCAGCAGCCCCGGACGAGCGGGGGGTAGGACCCAGTACTTC.

This clonotype was found many times. This chain links TRBV13 with TRBJ2-5; 15 nucleotides align to TRBD2. V shed 1 base and J 2 bases; nucleotides not matched to a gene: 5. The V gene's germline CDR1 is PRHDT and CDR2 FYEKMQ (reference sequence). The CDR3 runs 18 residues. Here the CDR3 reads CASSLERTSGRDQETQYF. CDR3 nucleotides: TGTGCCAGCAGCTTAGAAAGGACTAGCGGGAGGGATCAAGAGACCCAGTACTTC.